This T cell receptor (beta chain) originates from a study of Graves' ophthalmopathy and Graves' hyperthyroidism. V trimming: 3 bases; J trimming: 4 bases; junction bases outside the gene matches: 10. This CDR3 has 17 amino acids. CDR1 is MGHRA, CDR2 YSYEKL, per germline. Beta-chain TCR CDR3 regions were amplified from RNA transcripts. RT-PCR was first run with HTBI primers, then multiplex PCR in a second round. TCRdb called the multiplex PCR reads again in MiXCR, with one record for every CDR3 protein. The sample consists of under 350,000 distinct CDR3 sequences, about a sixth of them appearing once. Sequenced material: peripheral blood. The V and J genes are TRBV4-1 and TRBJ2-2, with 8 positions matching TRBD2. The receptor was isolated from an adult man with Graves' ophthalmopathy. The CDR3 DNA follows: TGCGCCAGCAGCCATATACGGACTAGCCGGCTCACCGGGGAGCTGTTTTTT. This translates into CASSHIRTSRLTGELFF.